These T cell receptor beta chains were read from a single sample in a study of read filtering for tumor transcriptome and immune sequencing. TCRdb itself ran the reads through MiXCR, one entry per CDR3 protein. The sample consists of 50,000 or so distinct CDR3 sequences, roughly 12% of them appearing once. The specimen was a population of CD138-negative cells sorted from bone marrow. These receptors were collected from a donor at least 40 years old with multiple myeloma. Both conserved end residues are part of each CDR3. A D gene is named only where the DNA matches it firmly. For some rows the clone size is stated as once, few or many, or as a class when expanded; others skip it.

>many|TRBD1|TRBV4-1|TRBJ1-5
CASSQDRAPVRPQHF
TGCGCCAGCAGCCAGGACAGGGCTCCCGTAAGGCCCCAGCATTTT
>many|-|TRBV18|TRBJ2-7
CASSPPGRTYEQYF
TGTGCCAGCTCACCGCCGGGACGGACCTACGAGCAGTACTTC
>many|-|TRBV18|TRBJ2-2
CASSPTATNTGELFF
TGTGCCAGCTCACCAACGGCGACGAACACCGGGGAGCTGTTTTTT
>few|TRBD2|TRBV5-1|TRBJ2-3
CASSSATEGLARGTDTQYF
TGCGCCAGCAGCTCTGCAACAGAAGGACTAGCCCGCGGCACAGATACGCAGTATTTT
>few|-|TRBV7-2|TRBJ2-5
CASSLGRETQYF
TGTGCCAGCAGCTTAGGAAGGGAGACCCAGTACTTC
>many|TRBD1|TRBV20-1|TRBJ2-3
CSASHGTGRNTQYF
TGCAGTGCTAGCCACGGGACAGGTCGAAATACGCAGTATTTT
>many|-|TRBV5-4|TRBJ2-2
CASSPASLWTSPGELFF
TGTGCCAGCAGCCCTGCTTCCCTCTGGACCTCGCCCGGGGAGCTGTTTTTT
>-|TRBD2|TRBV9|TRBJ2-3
CAGSPGLAGGRDTQYF
TGTGCCGGCAGCCCCGGACTAGCGGGGGGTCGAGATACGCAGTATTTT
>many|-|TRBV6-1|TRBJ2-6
CASSKTTNSGANVLTF
TGTGCCAGCAGCAAAACGACAAACTCTGGGGCCAACGTCCTGACTTTC
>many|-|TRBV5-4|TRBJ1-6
CASTRGGGGPANSPLHF
TGTGCCAGCACCCGAGGGGGGGGCGGGCCCGCCAATTCACCCCTCCACTTT
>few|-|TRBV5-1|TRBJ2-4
CASSFDKAKNIQYF
TGCGCCAGCAGCTTCGATAAAGCCAAAAACATTCAGTACTTC
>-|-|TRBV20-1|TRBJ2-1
CSATQLNKQFF
TGCAGTGCGACCCAACTCAATAAGCAGTTCTTC
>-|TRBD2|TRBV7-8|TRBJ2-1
CASSLPLWTSGGARVGNYNGRFF
TGTGCCAGCAGCTTACCCCTCTGGACCAGCGGGGGGGCGAGGGTGGGTAACTACAATGGGCGGTTCTTC
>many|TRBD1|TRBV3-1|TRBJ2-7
CASSQDLGRGLSEQYF
TGTGCCAGCAGCCAAGATCTCGGCAGGGGGCTGAGCGAGCAGTACTTC
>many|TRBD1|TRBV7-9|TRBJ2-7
CASSLKTGSYEQYF
TGTGCCAGCAGCCTAAAGACAGGGTCCTACGAGCAGTACTTC
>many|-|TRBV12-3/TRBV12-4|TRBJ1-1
CASRNRENTEAFF
TGTGCCAGCAGAAACAGGGAGAACACTGAAGCTTTCTTT
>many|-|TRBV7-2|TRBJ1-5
CASSRFNSNQPQHF
TGTGCCAGCAGCCGTTTTAACAGTAATCAGCCCCAGCATTTT
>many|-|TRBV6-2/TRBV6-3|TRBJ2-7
CASSPGRAYEQYF
TGTGCCAGCAGCCCGGGACGTGCCTACGAGCAGTACTTC
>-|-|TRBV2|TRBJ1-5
CASSVSGKSNQPQHF
TGTGCCAGCAGTGTTTCGGGGAAGAGCAATCAGCCCCAGCATTTT
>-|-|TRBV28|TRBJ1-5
CASSSLAYSNQPQHF
TGTGCCAGCAGTTCCTTAGCTTATAGCAATCAGCCCCAGCATTTT
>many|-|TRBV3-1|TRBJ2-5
CASSQDLQGGAQETQYF
TGTGCCAGCAGCCAAGATCTACAGGGAGGGGCCCAAGAGACCCAGTACTTC
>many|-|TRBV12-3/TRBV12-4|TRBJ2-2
CASSPMSGRPNTGELFF
TGTGCCAGCAGTCCCATGTCGGGCAGGCCGAACACCGGGGAGCTGTTTTTT